This passage covers 6 T cell receptor beta chains from one sample sequenced in a study of regulatory T cells in long-lasting Graves disease. HTBI primers from iRepertoire and Arm-PCR of CDR3 regions yielded the TCR beta libraries. MiXCR, run by TCRdb on the multiplex PCR reads, gives a single entry per CDR3 protein. The data hold 530,000 or so distinct CDR3 sequences, with 15% to 20% observed a single time. Time point described: newly diagnosed GD, antithyroid drugs for less than 3 months. Following extraction of RNA from PBMCs, that RNA was used to make the TCR library. These sequences were also reported in another study, on T cells in Graves' hyperthyroidism and ophthalmopathy.

The source material was peripheral blood mononuclear cells (PBMCs), sampled at new diagnosis, from a patient treated with antithyroid drugs. All receptors come from a man younger than 35 with Graves disease.

This clonotype showed up many times. V gene TRBV15 combines with J gene TRBJ1-1, with D unresolved. CDR1 is LNHNV and CDR2 is YYDKDF in the germline V gene (reference sequence). Trimming removed 3 bases at V and 7 bases at J, with 12 bases between. The CDR3 contains 13 residues. CDR3 in amino acids: CATSSTNGNEAFF. CDR3 DNA: TGTGCCACCAGCAGCACAAACGGAAATGAAGCTTTCTTT.

This clonotype was seen ten or more times. This chain uses TRBV30 with TRBJ1-1, with a tentative D call TRBD1 (6 bases). Germline V gene data show CDR1 as GTSNPN and CDR2 as SVGIG (reference sequence). CDR3 length: 14 residues. V was shortened by 7 bases and J by 4 bases, with 19 bases between the two germline ends. CDR3 loop: CAFRGTIRVTEAFF. CDR3 nucleotide sequence: TGTGCCTTCAGGGGCACAATCAGGGTCACTGAAGCTTTCTTT. The whole variable domain, remainder taken from reference TRBV30 and TRBJ1-1, is SQTIHQWPATLVQPVGSPLSLECTVEGTSNPNLYWYRQAAGRGLQLLFYSVGIGQISSEVPQNLSASRPQDRQFILSSKKLLLSDSGFYLCAFRGTIRVTEAFFGQGTRLTVV.

This sequence joins TRBV12-3 or TRBV12-4 and TRBJ1-6; 9 bases agree with TRBD1. The V gene end was trimmed by 8 bases and the J gene end by 9 bases; junction bases not matched to a gene: 11. The CDR3 has 15 residues. The CDR3 spells CASGVLDRGGSPLHF. The CDR3 coding sequence is TGTGCCAGCGGGGTTCTGGACAGGGGAGGTTCACCCCTCCACTTT.

In its sample, this clonotype was seen a few times. V is TRBV7-9 and J is TRBJ2-6; D uncertain. V was clipped by 1 base and J by 2 bases, with 9 bases between them. Germline V gene sequence: CDR1 SEHNR, CDR2 FQNEAQ (reference sequence). This CDR3 has 16 residues. The CDR3 bases are TGTGCCAGCAGCTTAGTCGGTGGGACTGGGGCCAACGTCCTGACTTTC. Its translation is CASSLVGGTGANVLTF.

This chain connects TRBV4-2 to TRBJ1-2, with 7 nucleotides matching TRBD1. Germline CDR1 is LGHNA and CDR2 is YNFKEQ. The CDR3 consists of 14 residues. J was trimmed by 4 bases and V by 4 bases; bases with no gene match: 6. For the CDR3, the DNA is TGTGCCAGCAGCCCCGACAGGGCTTTCTATGGCTACACCTTC. The encoded protein is CASSPDRAFYGYTF.

A few counts support this clonotype. The V call is TRBV7-3, the J call TRBJ2-2; D call uncertain. Germline loops: CDR1 SGHTA, CDR2 FQGTGA. The CDR3 totals 13 residues. Trimming stripped 1 base from V and 4 bases from J, with 4 bases between. As DNA, the CDR3 is TGTGCCAGCAGCTTAATAGTCACCGGGGAGCTGTTTTTT. It codes for CASSLIVTGELFF.